The 9 T cell receptor beta chains listed next were all sequenced from one sample in a study of memory CD4+ T cells and cytomegalovirus serostatus. The sort gate was single viable CD3+CD4+CD8-CD45RO+ cells for memory CD4+ T cells. Only in-frame clones appear in the TCRdb table, and some are missing; sequencing was by immunoSEQ multiplex PCR. The table records approximately 74,000 clones, about three quarters of them present only once. Specimen: memory CD4+ T cells from blood. Every receptor here comes from an adult in good health and CMV-seropositive.

The chain joins TRBV27 to TRBJ2-5, with D tentatively TRBD2 (6 bases). Trimming cost V 6 bases and J 3 bases, with 20 bases left between them. CDR1 and CDR2 from the germline V gene are MNHEY and SMNVEV (reference sequence). The CDR3 totals 16 residues. The CDR3 loop reads CASSSPGRRGKETQYF. The CDR3 DNA reads TGTGCCAGCAGCTCCCCGGGACGGCGCGGGAAAGAGACCCAGTACTTC.

The rearrangement links TRBV7-3 to TRBJ2-1; the D call may be TRBD1 or TRBD2 (6 bases each). Trimming took off 5 bases at V and 6 bases at J, with 20 bases between the two ends. The CDR3 sequence is 16 residues long. CDR1 is SGHTA and CDR2 is FQGTGA in the germline V gene. The CDR3 nucleotides read TGTGCCAGCAGCCGGGGGCCAGGACAACCAGGCAATGAGCAGTTCTTC. It translates to CASSRGPGQPGNEQFF.

The genes are TRBV19 and TRBJ1-5; tentative D call: TRBD1 (5 bases). Per the germline V gene, CDR1 is LNHDA and CDR2 is SQIVND (reference sequence). V was trimmed by 7 bases and J by 7 bases, leaving 17 bases between them. CDR3 length: 14 amino acids. In nucleotides, the CDR3 is TGTGCCAGTACCATCACAGGTGTCAGCCAGCCCCAGCATTTT. This codes for CASTITGVSQPQHF.

This clone occurred once. The rearrangement links TRBV7-2 to TRBJ1-2; tentative D call: TRBD1 (6 bases). CDR3 length equals 13 residues. V lost 7 bases and J lost 10, with 19 bases in between. Per the germline V gene, CDR1 is SGHTA and CDR2 is FQGNSA. The CDR3 region is CASTPYGGRYYTF. The CDR3 DNA is TGTGCCAGCACCCCCTACGGGGGCCGCTACTACACCTTC. The full variable domain, with the rest looked up from reference TRBV7-2 and TRBJ1-2, is GAGVSQSPSNKVTEKGKDVELRCDPISGHTALYWYRQSLGQGLEFLIYFQGNSAPDKSGLPSDRFSAERTGGSVSTLTIQRTQQEDSAVYLCASTPYGGRYYTFGSGTRLTVV.

The chain combines TRBV5-6 with TRBJ1-1, with D possibly being TRBD1 (5 bases). Trimming stripped 3 bases from V and 10 bases from J, with 25 bases between. The germline V gene encodes CDR1 SGHDT and CDR2 YYEEEE. The CDR3 has 16 amino acids. The CDR3 bases are TGTGCCAGCAGCTCACCGCATGGGGACGAGAGGGAAGGAGCTTTCTTT. This gives the protein CASSSPHGDEREGAFF.

This clone came up a few times. V and J are TRBV29-1 and TRBJ2-7; D possibly corresponds to TRBD1 (5 bases). This CDR3 has 11 amino acids. Germline-derived CDR1 and CDR2 are SQVTM and ANQGSEA. V dropped 3 bases and J dropped 3 bases, with 6 bases sitting between them. The CDR3 nucleotides are TGCAGCGTTGATAGGGGCTACGAGCAGTACTTC. It codes for CSVDRGYEQYF.

This chain joins TRBV7-3 and TRBJ2-5; D uncertain. V was cut by 5 bases and J by 4 bases, with 14 bases left in between. CDR3 length equals 14 residues. Germline V CDR1 and CDR2: SGHTA, FQGTGA. The DNA of the CDR3 is TGTGCCAGCAGCCCGCAGCATTCGTCAGAGACCCAGTACTTC. It yields the protein CASSPQHSSETQYF.

V and J are TRBV30 and TRBJ1-2, with TRBD1 matching over 7 bases. The CDR3 is 15 amino acids. The V gene's germline CDR1 is GTSNPN and CDR2 SVGIG (reference sequence). Losses at the gene ends were 2 bases for V and 0 bases for J; bases not matched to a gene: 6. CDR3 DNA sequence: TGTGCCTGGAGTCTGACAGGGTTAGCTAACTATGGCTACACCTTC. Translation: CAWSLTGLANYGYTF.

The CDR3 region has the DNA TGTGCCAGCTCACCCGCCGGGGCCCCCTACGAGCAGTACTTC. It specifies CASSPAGAPYEQYF. The chain combines TRBV18 with TRBJ2-7, with D perhaps being TRBD1 or TRBD2 (5 bases each). The CDR3 is made up of 14 amino acids. Trimming removed 3 bases from V and 2 bases from J, with 11 bases in between. Germline-derived CDR1 and CDR2 are KGHSH and LQKENI.